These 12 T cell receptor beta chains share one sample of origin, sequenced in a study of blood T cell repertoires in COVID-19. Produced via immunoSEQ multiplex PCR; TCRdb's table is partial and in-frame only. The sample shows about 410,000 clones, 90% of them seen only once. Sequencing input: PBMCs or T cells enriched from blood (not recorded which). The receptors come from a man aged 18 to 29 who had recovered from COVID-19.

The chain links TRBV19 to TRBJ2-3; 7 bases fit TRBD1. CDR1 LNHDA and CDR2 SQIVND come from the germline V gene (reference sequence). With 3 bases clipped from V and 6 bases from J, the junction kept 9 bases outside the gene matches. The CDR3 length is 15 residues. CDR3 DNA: TGTGCCAGTAGTATTCTCAGGGGGACCAGGGATACGCAGTATTTT. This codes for CASSILRGTRDTQYF.

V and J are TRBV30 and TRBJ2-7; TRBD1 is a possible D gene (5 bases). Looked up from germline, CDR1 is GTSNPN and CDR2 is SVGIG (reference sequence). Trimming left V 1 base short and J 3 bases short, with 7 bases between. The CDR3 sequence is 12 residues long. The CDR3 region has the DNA TGTGCCTGGAGTGGAAGGGGCTACGAGCAGTACTTC. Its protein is CAWSGRGYEQYF.

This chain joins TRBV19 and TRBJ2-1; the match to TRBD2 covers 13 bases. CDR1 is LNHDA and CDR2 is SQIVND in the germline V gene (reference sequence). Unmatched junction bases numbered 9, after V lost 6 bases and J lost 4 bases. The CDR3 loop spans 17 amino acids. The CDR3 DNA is TGTGCCAGTAGCCCGACTAGCGGGAGGACTGCTTACAATGAGCAGTTCTTC. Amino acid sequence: CASSPTSGRTAYNEQFF.

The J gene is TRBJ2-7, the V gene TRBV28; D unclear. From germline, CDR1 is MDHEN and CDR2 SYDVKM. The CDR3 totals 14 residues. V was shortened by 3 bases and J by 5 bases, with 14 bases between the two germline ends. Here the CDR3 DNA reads TGTGCCAGCAGTTTTCAGTTGTCATGGCACGAGCAGTACTTC. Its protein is CASSFQLSWHEQYF. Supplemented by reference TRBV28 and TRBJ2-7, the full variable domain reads DVKVTQSSRYLVKRTGEKVFLECVQDMDHENMFWYRQDPGLGLRLIYFSYDVKMKEKGDIPEGYSVSREKKERFSLILESASTNQTSMYLCASSFQLSWHEQYFGPGTRLTVT.

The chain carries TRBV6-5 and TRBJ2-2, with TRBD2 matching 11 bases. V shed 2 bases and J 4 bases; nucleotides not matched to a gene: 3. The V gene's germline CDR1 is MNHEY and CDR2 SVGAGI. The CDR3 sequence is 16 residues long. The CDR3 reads CASSYALAGGTGELFF. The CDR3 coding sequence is TGTGCCAGCAGTTACGCGCTAGCGGGAGGCACCGGGGAGCTGTTTTTT.

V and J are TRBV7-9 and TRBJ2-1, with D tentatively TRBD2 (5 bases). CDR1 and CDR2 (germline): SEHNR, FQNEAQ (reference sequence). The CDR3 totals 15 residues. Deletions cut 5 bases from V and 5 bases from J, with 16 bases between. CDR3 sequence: CASSQGNGLNNEQFF. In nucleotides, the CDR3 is TGTGCCAGCAGCCAAGGAAATGGACTCAACAATGAGCAGTTCTTC.

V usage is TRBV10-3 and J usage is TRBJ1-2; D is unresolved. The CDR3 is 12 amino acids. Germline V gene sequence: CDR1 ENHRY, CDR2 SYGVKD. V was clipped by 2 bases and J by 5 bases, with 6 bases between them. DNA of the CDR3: TGTGCCATCAGTGAGGGGAGTTATGGCTACACCTTC. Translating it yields CAISEGSYGYTF.

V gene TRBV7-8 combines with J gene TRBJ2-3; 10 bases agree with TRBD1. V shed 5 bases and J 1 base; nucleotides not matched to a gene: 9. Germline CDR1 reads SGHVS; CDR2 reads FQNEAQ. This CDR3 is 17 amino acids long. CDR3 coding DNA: TGTGCCAGCAGCAGCGCCGGGACAGGGGTGGGCACAGATACGCAGTATTTT. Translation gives CASSSAGTGVGTDTQYF. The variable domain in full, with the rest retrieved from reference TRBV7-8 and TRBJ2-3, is GAGVSQSPRYKVAKRGQDVALRCDPISGHVSLFWYQQALGQGPEFLTYFQNEAQLDKSGLPSDRFFAERPEGSVSTLKIQRTQQEDSAVYLCASSSAGTGVGTDTQYFGPGTRLTVL.

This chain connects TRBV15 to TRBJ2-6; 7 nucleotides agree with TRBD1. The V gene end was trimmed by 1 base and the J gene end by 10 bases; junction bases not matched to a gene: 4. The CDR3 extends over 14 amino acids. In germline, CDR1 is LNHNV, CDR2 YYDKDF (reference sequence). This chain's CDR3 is CATSRASGGNVLTF. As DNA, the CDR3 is TGTGCCACCAGCAGAGCGTCAGGGGGTAACGTCCTGACTTTC.

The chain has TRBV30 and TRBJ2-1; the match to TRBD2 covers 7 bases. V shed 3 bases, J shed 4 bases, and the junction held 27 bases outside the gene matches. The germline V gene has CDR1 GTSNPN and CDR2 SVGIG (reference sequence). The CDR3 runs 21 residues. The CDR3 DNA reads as TGTGCCTGGAGCCCTGTTGATATACCGACGCCTAGTGGGGGGGAATACAATGAGCAGTTCTTC. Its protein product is CAWSPVDIPTPSGGEYNEQFF.

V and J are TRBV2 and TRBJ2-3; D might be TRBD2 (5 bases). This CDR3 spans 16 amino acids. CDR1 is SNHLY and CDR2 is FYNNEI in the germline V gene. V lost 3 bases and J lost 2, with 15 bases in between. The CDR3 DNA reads TGTGCCAGCAGTGAGGGAGCTAGCCGCTACACAGATACGCAGTATTTT. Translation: CASSEGASRYTDTQYF.

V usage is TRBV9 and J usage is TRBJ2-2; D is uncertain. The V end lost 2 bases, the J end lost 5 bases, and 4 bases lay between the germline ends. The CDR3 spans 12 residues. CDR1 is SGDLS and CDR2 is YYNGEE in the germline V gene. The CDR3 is CASSVTTGELFF. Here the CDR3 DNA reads TGTGCCAGCAGCGTTACAACCGGGGAGCTGTTTTTT.